This T cell receptor (beta chain) is from a study of OX40 agonist ivuxolimab in advanced cancers. The repertoire was sequenced with immunoSEQ multiplex PCR; TCRdb's copy has only in-frame clones and lacks some. This repertoire shows about 94,000 clones, 92% found once; its top ten account for less than 3.5%. The CDR3 runs 11 residues. Trimming pared 1 base from V and 11 bases from J, leaving 8 bases between. Germline lookup yields CDR1 SEHNR and CDR2 FQNEAQ (reference sequence). Patients who had autoimmune disease history or got systemic immunosuppression were left out. On cycle 4 day 1 and cycle 7 day 1, as well as at baseline, blood was sampled.

The material was CD4+ or CD8+ T cells sorted from blood, obtained in a trial of the OX40 agonist ivuxolimab. The TCR was taken from an adult with an advanced solid tumor such as melanoma, head and neck, liver or kidney cancer. The V gene is TRBV7-9, the J gene TRBJ1-1; D ambiguous. The CDR3 DNA is TGTGCCAGCAGCTTAGACGGTAGGGCTTTCTTT. This codes for CASSLDGRAFF.